This T cell receptor beta chain was obtained from a study of blood T cell repertoires in COVID-19. CDR3 length equals 15 residues. Trimming pared 6 bases from V and 7 bases from J, leaving 19 bases between. Germline lookup yields CDR1 MDHEN and CDR2 SYDVKM. Methods used by the authors: Quantification of nucleated cells was approximated via reference gene primer amplification. This table comes from immunoSEQ multiplex PCR, and its TCRdb copy is limited to in-frame clones, with some not included. For V, J and clone size, that table is used; D and trimming come from the DNA. Found here are about 370,000 clones, 91% of them singletons; the top ten hold roughly 0.9%. The participants were between about 18 and 89 years old and came from about two dozen US areas. People in the exposed group encountered a COVID-19 case within 2 weeks before entering the study.

The gene calls are TRBV28 and TRBJ1-5; D is possibly TRBD1 (6 bases). The sequence came from a woman aged 40 to 49 who had been exposed to COVID-19. Material: PBMCs or T cells enriched from blood (not recorded which). The CDR3: CASSSVGGLGQPQHF. The CDR3 nucleotides are TGTGCCAGCAGCTCCGTCGGGGGGCTAGGGCAGCCCCAGCATTTT. The full variable domain, its missing parts supplied by reference TRBV28 and TRBJ1-5, is DVKVTQSSRYLVKRTGEKVFLECVQDMDHENMFWYRQDPGLGLRLIYFSYDVKMKEKGDIPEGYSVSREKKERFSLILESASTNQTSMYLCASSSVGGLGQPQHFGDGTRLSIL.